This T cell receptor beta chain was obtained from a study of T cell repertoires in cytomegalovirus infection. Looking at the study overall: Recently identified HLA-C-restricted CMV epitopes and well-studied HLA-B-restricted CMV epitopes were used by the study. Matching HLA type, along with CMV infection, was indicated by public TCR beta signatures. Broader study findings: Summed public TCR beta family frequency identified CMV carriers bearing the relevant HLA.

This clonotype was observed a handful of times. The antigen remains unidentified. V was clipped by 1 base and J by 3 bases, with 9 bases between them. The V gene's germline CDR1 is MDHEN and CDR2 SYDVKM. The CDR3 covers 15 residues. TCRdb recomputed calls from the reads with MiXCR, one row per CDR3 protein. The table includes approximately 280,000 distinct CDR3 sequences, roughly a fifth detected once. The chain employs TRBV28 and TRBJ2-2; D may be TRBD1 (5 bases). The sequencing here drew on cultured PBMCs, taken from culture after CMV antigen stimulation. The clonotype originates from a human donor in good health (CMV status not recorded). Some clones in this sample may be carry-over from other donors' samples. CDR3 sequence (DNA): TGTGCCAGCAGTTTATTAGTCAGGGACACCGGGGAGCTGTTTTTT. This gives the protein CASSLLVRDTGELFF.